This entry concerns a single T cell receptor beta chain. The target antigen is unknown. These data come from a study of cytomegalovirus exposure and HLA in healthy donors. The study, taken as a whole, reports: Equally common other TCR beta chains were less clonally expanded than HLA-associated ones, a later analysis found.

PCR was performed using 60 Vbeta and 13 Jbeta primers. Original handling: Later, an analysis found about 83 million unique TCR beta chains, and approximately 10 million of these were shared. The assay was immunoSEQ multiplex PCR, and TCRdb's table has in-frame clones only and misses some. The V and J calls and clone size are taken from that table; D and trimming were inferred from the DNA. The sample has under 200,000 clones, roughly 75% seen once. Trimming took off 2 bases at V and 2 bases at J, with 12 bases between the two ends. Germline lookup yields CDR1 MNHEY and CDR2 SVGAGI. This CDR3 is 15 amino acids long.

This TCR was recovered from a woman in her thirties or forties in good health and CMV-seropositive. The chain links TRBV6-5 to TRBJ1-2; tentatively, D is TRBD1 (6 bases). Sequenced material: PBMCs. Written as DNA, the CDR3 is TGTGCCAGCAGTTACAACCCTCAGGGGAACTATGGCTACACCTTC. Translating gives CASSYNPQGNYGYTF.